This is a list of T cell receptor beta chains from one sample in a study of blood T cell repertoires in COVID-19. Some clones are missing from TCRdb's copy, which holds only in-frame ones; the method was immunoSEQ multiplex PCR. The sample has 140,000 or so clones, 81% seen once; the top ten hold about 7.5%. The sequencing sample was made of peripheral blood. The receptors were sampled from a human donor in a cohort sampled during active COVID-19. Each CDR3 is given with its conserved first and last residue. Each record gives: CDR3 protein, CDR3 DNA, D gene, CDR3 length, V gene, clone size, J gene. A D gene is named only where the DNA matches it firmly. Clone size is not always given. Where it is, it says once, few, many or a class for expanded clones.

CDR3 protein: CASRTSGPSNEQFF
CDR3 DNA: TGTGCCAGTAGGACTAGCGGGCCCTCCAATGAGCAGTTCTTC
D gene: TRBD2
CDR3 length: 14
V gene: TRBV19
clone size: .
J gene: TRBJ2-1

CDR3 protein: CASSIISAGANEQFF
CDR3 DNA: TGTGCCAGTAGTATAATTTCAGCAGGGGCCAATGAGCAGTTCTTC
D gene: .
CDR3 length: 15
V gene: TRBV19
clone size: .
J gene: TRBJ2-1

CDR3 protein: CASSQVSRELYF
CDR3 DNA: TGTGCCAGCAGCCAAGTCTCGCGGGAGTTGTACTTC
D gene: TRBD2
CDR3 length: 12
V gene: TRBV3-1/TRBV3-2
clone size: .
J gene: TRBJ2-7

CDR3 protein: CSAPRQDTQYF
CDR3 DNA: TGCAGTGCTCCCCGACAAGATACGCAGTATTTT
D gene: .
CDR3 length: 11
V gene: TRBV20-1
clone size: .
J gene: TRBJ2-3

CDR3 protein: CASSYSSGGSYEQYF
CDR3 DNA: TGTGCCAGCAGTTACTCATCAGGGGGCTCCTACGAGCAGTACTTC
D gene: TRBD1
CDR3 length: 15
V gene: TRBV6-5
clone size: once
J gene: TRBJ2-7

CDR3 protein: CASTQNRETGELFF
CDR3 DNA: TGTGCCAGCACACAGAACAGGGAAACCGGGGAGCTGTTTTTT
D gene: .
CDR3 length: 14
V gene: TRBV5-6
clone size: .
J gene: TRBJ2-2

CDR3 protein: CASSDPGGISYEQYF
CDR3 DNA: TGTGCCAGCAGTGATCCGGGGGGGATCTCCTACGAGCAGTACTTC
D gene: TRBD2
CDR3 length: 15
V gene: TRBV6-1
clone size: .
J gene: TRBJ2-7

CDR3 protein: CASSLALGGSGIGLLDEQFF
CDR3 DNA: TGTGCCAGCAGCTTGGCCTTGGGGGGTAGCGGGATCGGTCTATTGGATGAGCAGTTCTTC
D gene: TRBD2
CDR3 length: 20
V gene: TRBV5-8
clone size: .
J gene: TRBJ2-1

CDR3 protein: CASSYLQGENTEAFF
CDR3 DNA: TGTGCCAGCAGTTACTTGCAGGGGGAGAACACTGAAGCTTTCTTT
D gene: TRBD1
CDR3 length: 15
V gene: TRBV6-2/TRBV6-3
clone size: .
J gene: TRBJ1-1

CDR3 protein: CASSHRGGTDTQYF
CDR3 DNA: TGTGCCAGCAGTCACAGGGGCGGCACAGATACGCAGTATTTT
D gene: TRBD1
CDR3 length: 14
V gene: TRBV6-2/TRBV6-3
clone size: .
J gene: TRBJ2-3

CDR3 protein: CASSFIGGLETQYF
CDR3 DNA: TGCGCCAGCAGCTTCATCGGGGGACTGGAGACCCAGTACTTC
D gene: .
CDR3 length: 14
V gene: TRBV5-1
clone size: .
J gene: TRBJ2-5